This T cell receptor (beta chain) derives from a study of beta chain features in type 1 diabetes (dated by TCRdb to between 2018 and 2020). About the full investigation: Mean age, gender distribution, total cell number and subset yield were not different between patients and healthy donors. Naive and central memory subsets were obtained from all 30 or so donors, but regulatory and stem cell-like memory subsets were isolated from only 8 patients and roughly 8 healthy donors. A total of some 100,000,000 sorted cells were examined across all samples, and a strong correlation was observed between cell number per subset and RNA yield. In the study, recently diagnosed type 1 diabetes patients and matched healthy donors were compared on the TCRB repertoires of their sorted circulating CD4+ T cell subsets. The paper's findings and limits, for the study overall: Fewer insertions and more nucleotide deletions at VDJ recombination sites were observed in patients with type 1 diabetes, implying thymic rearrangement abnormalities. The naive, central memory and regulatory TCRB repertoires appeared to resemble one another more closely among patients than among healthy donors. Because cDNA was sequenced instead of genomic DNA, activated cells with high expression could be over-represented, although the groups did not differ in activation or CD3 levels. HLA sub-analyses involved small numbers of individuals, so any influence of HLA type on TCRB rearrangement remained unresolved. Shorter templates might have been favored by PCR, but patient and control samples were amplified and corrected together, so both groups would have been affected equally by any skew. A moderate but significant shortening of TCRB CDR3 length was observed in type 1 diabetes patients in all four CD4+ subsets.

The germline V gene encodes CDR1 SGHDT and CDR2 YYEEEE. The CDR3 numbers 14 residues from cysteine through phenylalanine. Only CDR3 DNA is held: 42 bases, read in frame from base 1. The trim is 4 bases for V and 4 bases for J, with a gap of 11 bases between the germline ends. The entire isolated RNA was reverse transcribed using the High Capacity cDNA Reverse Transcription Kit, and thus expressed TCRB transcripts were sequenced. Naive, central memory and regulatory T cell samples underwent deep immunoSEQ sequencing, averaging approximately 3.3 million total reads per sample. After sorted cells were lysed in RLT buffer, RNA was extracted with DNase-treated RNeasy Micro or Mini kits, with the choice depending on cell number. Each cell subset was processed on its own to prevent cross-contamination, while patient and healthy donor samples were processed together. Using the immunoSEQ multiplex PCR, TCRB sequences were amplified from cDNA into 87-bp fragments spanning the CDR3 region. Amplicons were sequenced on the Illumina HiSeq platform. The authors' pipeline ran thus. Synthetic template baselines were used to correct PCR bias computationally, reads within Hamming distance 2 were collapsed, and singletons that could not be merged were discarded. By aligning reads against IMGT, V, D and J genes, CDR3 length, and insertions or deletions at six rearrangement sites were assigned. Within each subset, clonotype counts were normalized to the number of sorted cells before true diversity and Gini coefficients were calculated with the tcR R package. The overlap coefficient, calculated on TCRB nucleotide sequences, was used to quantify repertoire sharing. Out-of-frame TCRB sequences from naive cells were analyzed to stand in for the pre-selection repertoire. The immuneACCESS repertoire file appears here via TCRdb, limited to in-frame rearrangements. These files lack a portion of the clones; in checked studies, under half of the deficit traces to unresolved V genes, and the cause of the others is not known. Clone size and the V and J calls come from that table; the DNA yielded D and trimming. The sample includes about 660,000 clones, with about an eighth observed a single time. The ten largest clones add up to 0.035% to 0.04% of the sample.

A single peripheral blood draw of approximately 0.11 L on average was collected from each donor into heparinised tubes. A BD FACSAria II was used to sort naive, central memory, regulatory and stem cell-like memory CD4+ T cells with a panel that included CD45RO, CCR7, CD25, CD127, CD95 and CD27. All sorted populations exceeded 95% purity. PBMCs were isolated immediately by Lymphoprep density gradient centrifugation and stained directly without culture. So that batch effects would be minimized, each experiment stained and sorted samples in pairs, pairing one healthy donor with one patient. This clone was found a few times. Its antigen remains undetermined. Base qualities are not recorded, but no much larger clone differs from it by a single base.

What was sequenced was naive CD4+ T cells from blood. The cell subset or site tag for this specimen amounts to: true naive CD4+ T cells. This chain is built from TRBV5-6 and TRBJ1-4, with no D gene named confidently. This receptor was obtained from a man aged 18 to 30 with type 1 diabetes. The nucleotide sequence is TGTGCCAGCAGCCGCCGCGAACTTAATGAAAAACTGTTTTTT. This encodes CASSRRELNEKLFF.